The present entry profiles one T cell receptor (beta chain) with its context. The antigen is not known. This entry comes from a study of post-analysis software for immune sequencing data. About the study: The patients showed relapsing-remitting, secondary progressive and progressive-relapsing multiple sclerosis courses.

Each TCR beta cDNA library carried unique molecular identifiers. From the PCR reads, TCRdb called clonotypes with MiXCR, one entry per CDR3 protein. The sample includes 600,000 to 700,000 distinct CDR3 sequences, roughly three fifths of them seen just once. This CDR3 contains 14 residues. Germline CDR1 WSHSY, CDR2 SAAADI. The V and J ends lost 3 bases and 0 bases respectively, with 6 bases between them. Points from the study as a whole: Strong co-clustering by F measure linked samples that shared a preparation batch. Compared against controls, patients with multiple sclerosis displayed significantly lower normalized Chao1 diversity. In patients, roughly five TRBV segments were more frequent than in controls, with TRBV5-6, TRBV5-1 and TRBV20-1 among them.

Sequenced: blood. This sequence was found in a girl aged 2 to 10 with multiple sclerosis. The gene calls are TRBV10-2 and TRBJ1-5; unclear D gene. The CDR3 loop reads CASSEGISNQPQHF. CDR3 nucleotides: TGCGCCAGCAGTGAAGGGATTAGCAATCAGCCCCAGCATTTT.